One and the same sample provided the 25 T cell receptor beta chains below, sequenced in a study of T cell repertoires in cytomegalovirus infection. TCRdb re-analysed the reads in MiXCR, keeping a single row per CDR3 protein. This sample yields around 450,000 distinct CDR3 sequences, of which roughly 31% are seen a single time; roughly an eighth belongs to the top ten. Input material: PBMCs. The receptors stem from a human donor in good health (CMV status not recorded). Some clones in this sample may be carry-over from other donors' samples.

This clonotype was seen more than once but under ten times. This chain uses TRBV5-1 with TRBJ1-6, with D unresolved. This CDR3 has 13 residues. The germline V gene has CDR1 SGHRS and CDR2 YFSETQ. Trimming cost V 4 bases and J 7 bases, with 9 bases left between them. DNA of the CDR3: TGCGCCAGCAGCGGAATTGGAAATTCACCCCTCCACTTT. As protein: CASSGIGNSPLHF.

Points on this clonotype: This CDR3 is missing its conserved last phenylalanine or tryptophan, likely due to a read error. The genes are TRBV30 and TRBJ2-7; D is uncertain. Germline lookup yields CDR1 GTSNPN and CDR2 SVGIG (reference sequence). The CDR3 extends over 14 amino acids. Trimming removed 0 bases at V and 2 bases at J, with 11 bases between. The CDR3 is CAWSVLRSPYEQYI. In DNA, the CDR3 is TGTGCCTGGAGTGTACTTCGCAGTCCCTACGAGCAGTACATC.

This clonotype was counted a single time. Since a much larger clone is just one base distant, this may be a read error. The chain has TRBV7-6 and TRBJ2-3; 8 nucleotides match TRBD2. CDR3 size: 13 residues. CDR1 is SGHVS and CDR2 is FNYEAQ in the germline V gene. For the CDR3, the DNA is TGTGCCAGCAGCTTCGGGGGGGCAGATTCGCAGTATTTT. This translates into CASSFGGADSQYF.

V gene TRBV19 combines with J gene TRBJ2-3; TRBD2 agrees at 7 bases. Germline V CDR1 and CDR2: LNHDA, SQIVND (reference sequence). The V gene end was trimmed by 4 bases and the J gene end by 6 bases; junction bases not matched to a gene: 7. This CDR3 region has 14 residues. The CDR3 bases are TGTGCCAGTAGTACAAGCGGGGTGGCTGATACGCAGTATTTT. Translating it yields CASSTSGVADTQYF.

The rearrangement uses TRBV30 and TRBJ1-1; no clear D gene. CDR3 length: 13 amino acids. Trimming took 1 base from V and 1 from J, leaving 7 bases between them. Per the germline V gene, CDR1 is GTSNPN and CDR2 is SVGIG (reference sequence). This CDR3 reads CAWSGGKNTEAFF. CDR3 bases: TGTGCCTGGAGTGGAGGCAAGAACACTGAAGCTTTCTTT.

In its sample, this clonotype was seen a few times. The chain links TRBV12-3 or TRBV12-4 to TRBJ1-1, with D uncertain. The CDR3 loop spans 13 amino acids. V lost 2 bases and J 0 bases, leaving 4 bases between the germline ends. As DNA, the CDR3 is TGTGCCAGCAGTTTATGGGTGAACACTGAAGCTTTCTTT. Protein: CASSLWVNTEAFF.

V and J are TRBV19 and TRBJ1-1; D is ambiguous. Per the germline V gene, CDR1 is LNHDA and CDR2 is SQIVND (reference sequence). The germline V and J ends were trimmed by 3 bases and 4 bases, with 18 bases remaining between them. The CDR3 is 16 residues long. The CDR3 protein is CASSMWYGEVGTEAFF. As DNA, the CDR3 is TGTGCCAGTAGTATGTGGTATGGGGAAGTCGGCACTGAAGCTTTCTTT. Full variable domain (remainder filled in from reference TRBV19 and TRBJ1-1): DGGITQSPKYLFRKEGQNVTLSCEQNLNHDAMYWYRQDPGQGLRLIYYSQIVNDFQKGDIAEGYSVSREKKESFPLTVTSAQKNPTAFYLCASSMWYGEVGTEAFFGQGTRLTVV.

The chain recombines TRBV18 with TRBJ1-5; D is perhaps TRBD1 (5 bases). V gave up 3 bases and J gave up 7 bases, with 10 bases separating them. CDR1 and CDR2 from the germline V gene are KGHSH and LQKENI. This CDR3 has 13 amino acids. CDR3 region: CASSPKGRQPQHF. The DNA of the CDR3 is TGTGCCAGCTCACCTAAGGGGCGACAGCCCCAGCATTTT. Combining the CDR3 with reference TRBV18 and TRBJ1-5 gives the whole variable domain NAGVMQNPRHLVRRRGQEARLRCSPMKGHSHVYWYRQLPEEGLKFMVYLQKENIIDESGMPKERFSAEFPKEGPSILRIQQVVRGDSAAYFCASSPKGRQPQHFGDGTRLSIL.

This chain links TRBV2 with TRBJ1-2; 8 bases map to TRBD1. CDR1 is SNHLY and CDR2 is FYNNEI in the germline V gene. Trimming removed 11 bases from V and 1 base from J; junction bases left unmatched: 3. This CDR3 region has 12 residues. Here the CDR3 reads CAVTGGNYGYTF. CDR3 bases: TGTGCCGTAACAGGGGGTAACTATGGCTACACCTTC.

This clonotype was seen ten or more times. The CDR3 here is CASSLVLDREAFF. CDR3 coding DNA: TGTGCCAGCAGCTTAGTGCTGGACAGGGAAGCTTTCTTT. The chain uses TRBV7-8 and TRBJ1-1; 7 bases line up with TRBD1. Germline loops: CDR1 SGHVS, CDR2 FQNEAQ. V trimming: 1 base; J trimming: 8 bases; junction bases outside the gene matches: 4. The CDR3 runs to 13 residues.

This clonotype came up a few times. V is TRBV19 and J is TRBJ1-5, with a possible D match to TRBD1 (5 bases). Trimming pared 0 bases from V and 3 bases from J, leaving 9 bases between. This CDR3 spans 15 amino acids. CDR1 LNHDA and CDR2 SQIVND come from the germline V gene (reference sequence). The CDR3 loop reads CASSIDGGVNQPQHF. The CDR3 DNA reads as TGTGCCAGTAGTATAGATGGGGGGGTCAATCAGCCCCAGCATTTT.

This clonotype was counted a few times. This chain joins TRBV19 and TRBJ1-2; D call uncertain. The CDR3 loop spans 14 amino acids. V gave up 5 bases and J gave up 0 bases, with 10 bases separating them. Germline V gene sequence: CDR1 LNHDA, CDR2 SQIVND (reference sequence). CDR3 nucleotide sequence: TGTGCCAGTAGTCGGGGAAGGCCTAACTATGGCTACACCTTC. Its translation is CASSRGRPNYGYTF.

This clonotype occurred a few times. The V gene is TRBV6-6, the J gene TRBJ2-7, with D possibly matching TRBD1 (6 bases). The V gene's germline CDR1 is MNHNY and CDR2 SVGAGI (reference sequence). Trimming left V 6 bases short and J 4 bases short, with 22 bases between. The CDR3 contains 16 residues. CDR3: CASRSTSGALHYEQYF. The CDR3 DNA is TGTGCCAGCAGATCAACTTCAGGGGCCCTCCATTACGAGCAGTACTTC.

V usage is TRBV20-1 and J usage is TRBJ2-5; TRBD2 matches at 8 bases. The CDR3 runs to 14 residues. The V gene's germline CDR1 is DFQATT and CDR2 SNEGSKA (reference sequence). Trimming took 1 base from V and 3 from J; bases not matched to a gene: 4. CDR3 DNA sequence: TGCAGTGCTAGAGGTCGGGGGGGGGAAGAGACCCAGTACTTC. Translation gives CSARGRGGEETQYF.

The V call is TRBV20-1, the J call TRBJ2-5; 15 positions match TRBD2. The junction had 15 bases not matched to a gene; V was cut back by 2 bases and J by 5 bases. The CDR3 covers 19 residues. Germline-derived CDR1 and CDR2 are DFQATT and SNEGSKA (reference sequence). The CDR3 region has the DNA TGCAGTGCTAGACCCCTTGGGTGGACTAGCGGGGGGGCCGGGGAGACCCAGTACTTC. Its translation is CSARPLGWTSGGAGETQYF.

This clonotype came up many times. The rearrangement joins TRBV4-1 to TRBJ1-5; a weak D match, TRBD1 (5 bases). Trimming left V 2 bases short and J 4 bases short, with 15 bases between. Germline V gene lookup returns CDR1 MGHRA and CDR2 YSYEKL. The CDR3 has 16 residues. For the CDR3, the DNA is TGCGCCAGCAGCCAACTTCCCCAGCCAGGGAATCAGCCCCAGCATTTT. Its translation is CASSQLPQPGNQPQHF.

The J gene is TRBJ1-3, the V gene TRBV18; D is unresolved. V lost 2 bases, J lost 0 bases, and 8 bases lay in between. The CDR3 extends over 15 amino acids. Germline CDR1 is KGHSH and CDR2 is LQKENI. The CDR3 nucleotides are TGTGCCAGCTCACCAAGAATTGACTCTGGAAACACCATATATTTT. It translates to CASSPRIDSGNTIYF.

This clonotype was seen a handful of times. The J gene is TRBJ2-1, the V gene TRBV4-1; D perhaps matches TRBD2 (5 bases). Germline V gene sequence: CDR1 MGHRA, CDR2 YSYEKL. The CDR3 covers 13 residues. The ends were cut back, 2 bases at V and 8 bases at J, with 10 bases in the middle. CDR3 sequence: CASSQLEGDEQFF. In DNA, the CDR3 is TGCGCCAGCAGCCAACTTGAGGGCGATGAGCAGTTCTTC.

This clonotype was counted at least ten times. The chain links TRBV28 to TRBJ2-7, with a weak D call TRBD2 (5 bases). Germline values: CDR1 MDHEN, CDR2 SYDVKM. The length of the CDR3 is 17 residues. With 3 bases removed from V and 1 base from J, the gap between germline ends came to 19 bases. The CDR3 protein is CASSLGIKEDPSYEQYF. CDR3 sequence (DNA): TGTGCCAGCAGTTTGGGGATCAAGGAGGACCCTTCCTACGAGCAGTACTTC. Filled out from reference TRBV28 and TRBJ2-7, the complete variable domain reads DVKVTQSSRYLVKRTGEKVFLECVQDMDHENMFWYRQDPGLGLRLIYFSYDVKMKEKGDIPEGYSVSREKKERFSLILESASTNQTSMYLCASSLGIKEDPSYEQYFGPGTRLTVT.

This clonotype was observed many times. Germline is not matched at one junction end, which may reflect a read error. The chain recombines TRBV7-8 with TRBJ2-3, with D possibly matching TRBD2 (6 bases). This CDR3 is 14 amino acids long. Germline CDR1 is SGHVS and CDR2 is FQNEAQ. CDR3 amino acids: CASRLADSTDTQYF. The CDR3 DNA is TGTGCCAGCCGCTTAGCGGACAGCACAGATACGCAGTATTTT.

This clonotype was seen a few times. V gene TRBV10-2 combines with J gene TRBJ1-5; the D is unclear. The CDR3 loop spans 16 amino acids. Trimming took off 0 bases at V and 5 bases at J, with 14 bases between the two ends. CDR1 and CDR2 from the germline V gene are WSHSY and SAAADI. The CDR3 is CASSESTGGNDQPQHF. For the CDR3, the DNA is TGCGCCAGCAGTGAGTCGACGGGAGGGAACGATCAGCCCCAGCATTTT.

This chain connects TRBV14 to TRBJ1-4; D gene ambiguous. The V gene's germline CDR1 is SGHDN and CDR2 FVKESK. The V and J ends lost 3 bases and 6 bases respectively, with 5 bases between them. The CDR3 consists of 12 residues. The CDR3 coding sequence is TGTGCCAGCAGCCATTTTGATGAAAAACTGTTTTTT. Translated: CASSHFDEKLFF.

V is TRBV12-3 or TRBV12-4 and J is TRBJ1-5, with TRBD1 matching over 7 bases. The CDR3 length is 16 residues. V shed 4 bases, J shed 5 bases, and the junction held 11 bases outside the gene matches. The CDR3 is CASSSRTGPFDQPQHF. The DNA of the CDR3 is TGTGCCAGCAGTTCCAGGACAGGTCCATTCGATCAGCCCCAGCATTTT.

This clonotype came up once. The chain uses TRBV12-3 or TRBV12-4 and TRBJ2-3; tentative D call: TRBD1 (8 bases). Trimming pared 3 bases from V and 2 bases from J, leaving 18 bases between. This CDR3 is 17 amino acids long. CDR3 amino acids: CASSLFNRGGSTDTQYF. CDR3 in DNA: TGTGCCAGCAGTTTGTTCAACAGGGGGGGGTCCACAGATACGCAGTATTTT.

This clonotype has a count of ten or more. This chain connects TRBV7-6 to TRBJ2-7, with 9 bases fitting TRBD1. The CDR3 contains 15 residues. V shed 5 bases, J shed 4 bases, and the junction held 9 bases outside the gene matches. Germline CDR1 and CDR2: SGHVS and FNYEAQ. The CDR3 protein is CASSRGTGFLYEQYF. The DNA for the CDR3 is TGTGCCAGCAGCCGAGGGACAGGGTTTTTGTACGAGCAGTACTTC.